Below, one T cell receptor beta chain is given with its context. The CDR3 extends over 11 amino acids. Germline V gene sequence: CDR1 SQVTM, CDR2 ANQGSEA. Trimming stripped 7 bases from V and 3 bases from J, with 9 bases between. The sample originates from a study of T cell changes during pregnancy in multiple sclerosis. TCRdb's table, derived via immunoSEQ multiplex PCR, lists solely in-frame clones and lacks some. Of roughly 38,000 clones listed, 90% are singletons. The sequence came from a female donor in good health, enrolled as a control in a pregnancy study. The J gene is TRBJ2-5, the V gene TRBV29-1; a possible D gene is TRBD1 (7 bases). Here the sequenced sample was peripheral blood, taken in the third trimester of pregnancy. Written as DNA, the CDR3 is TGCAGCGGCAGGGGGGAAGAGACCCAGTACTTC. Its translation: CSGRGEETQYF.